This TCR beta chain was found in a study of T cell changes during pregnancy in multiple sclerosis. Clones were read by immunoSEQ multiplex PCR, and TCRdb kept only the in-frame ones, dropping some. The table lists about 120,000 clones, about 94% of them singletons, with roughly 5.7% in the top ten. The CDR3 is 18 residues long. The V and J ends lost 2 bases and 5 bases, in that order; junction bases with no gene match: 12. Germline V gene sequence: CDR1 LNHDA, CDR2 SQIVND (reference sequence). This sample comprised peripheral blood, obtained before pregnancy. The clonotype was recovered from a female donor with multiple sclerosis, enrolled in a pregnancy study. The chain couples TRBV19 to TRBJ1-6; TRBD1 matches 7 bases. The CDR3 nucleotides read TGTGCCAGTAGTATACGCCTGTCCAAGGGACAGAATAATTCACCCCTCCACTTT. This codes for CASSIRLSKGQNNSPLHF.